Below are 23 T cell receptor beta chains sequenced from a single sample in a study of T cells in Graves' hyperthyroidism and ophthalmopathy. RNA transcripts served as the template for amplifying TCR beta CDR3 regions. First-round RT-PCR of the TCR CDR3 relied on the HTBI primer set. TCRdb called the multiplex PCR reads again in MiXCR, with one record for every CDR3 protein. The sample gives around 620,000 distinct CDR3 sequences, approximately 15% of which show up once; roughly 6.9% is in the top ten. The sequenced sample consisted of blood. These receptors came from a woman under 30 with Graves' ophthalmopathy.

This clonotype came up many times. The chain couples TRBV27 to TRBJ1-1; D gene uncertain. Germline CDR1 is MNHEY and CDR2 is SMNVEV (reference sequence). V was cut by 2 bases and J by 2 bases, with 9 bases left in between. The CDR3 covers 14 residues. The CDR3 loop reads CASSLRSSNTEAFF. The CDR3 DNA is TGTGCCAGCAGTTTACGATCCTCAAACACTGAAGCTTTCTTT.

This clonotype has a count of ten or more. CDR3 amino acids: CSVYSTGDPYEQYF. The CDR3 bases are TGCAGTGTATATTCGACAGGGGACCCCTACGAGCAGTACTTC. The V gene is TRBV20-1, the J gene TRBJ2-7, with 8 bases identical to TRBD1. Germline CDR1 DFQATT, CDR2 SNEGSKA (reference sequence). The CDR3 length is 14 residues. V gave up 7 bases and J gave up 2 bases; unmatched junction bases: 10.

CDR3 loop: CASSQSQDGTHTEAFF. The CDR3 DNA reads as TGTGCCAGCAGCCAATCCCAGGACGGGACCCACACTGAAGCTTTCTTT. The chain carries TRBV9 and TRBJ1-1; tentative D call: TRBD1 (5 bases). The CDR3 spans 16 residues. Looked up from germline, CDR1 is SGDLS and CDR2 is YYNGEE. V was cut by 4 bases and J by 3 bases, with 19 bases left in between.

CDR3 coding DNA: TGTGCCAGCTCGACGGACCAGGGGGCGTGGAATGAGCAGTTCTTC. Its translation is CASSTDQGAWNEQFF. The chain joins TRBV18 to TRBJ2-1; 8 nucleotides match TRBD1. The CDR3 totals 15 residues. CDR1 KGHSH and CDR2 LQKENI come from the germline V gene. V was pared by 6 bases and J by 7 bases, with 11 bases of the junction left unmatched.

There are many counts of this clonotype. The chain recombines TRBV5-1 with TRBJ2-2; D may match TRBD1 or TRBD2 (5 bases each). The germline V gene encodes CDR1 SGHRS and CDR2 YFSETQ. V lost 3 bases and J lost 2, with 14 bases in between. The CDR3 runs to 16 residues. The CDR3 DNA follows: TGCGCCAGCAGCTCACGGGACGGAATAAACACCGGGGAGCTGTTTTTT. Its translation: CASSSRDGINTGELFF. Full variable domain (missing parts from reference TRBV5-1 and TRBJ2-2): KAGVTQTPRYLIKTRGQQVTLSCSPISGHRSVSWYQQTPGQGLQFLFEYFSETQRNKGNFPGRFSGRQFSNSRSEMNVSTLELGDSALYLCASSSRDGINTGELFFGEGSRLTVL.

This clonotype has at least ten counts. This chain uses TRBV28 with TRBJ1-2, with D perhaps matching TRBD1 (5 bases). The CDR3 covers 15 residues. Trimming removed 6 bases from V and 2 bases from J, with 16 bases in between. The germline gives CDR1 MDHEN, CDR2 SYDVKM. CDR3: CASSRGLRGNYGYTF. CDR3 sequence (DNA): TGTGCCAGCAGCCGCGGACTGCGGGGGAACTATGGCTACACCTTC.

This clonotype occurred many times. V and J are TRBV20-1 and TRBJ1-1, with D unresolved. Deletions cut 0 bases from V and 4 bases from J, with 12 bases between. This CDR3 contains 14 residues. The V gene's germline CDR1 is DFQATT and CDR2 SNEGSKA (reference sequence). The CDR3, as DNA: TGCAGTGCTAGAGATCAGGCGGGAAGCACTGAAGCTTTCTTT. Its translation: CSARDQAGSTEAFF.

This rearrangement joins TRBV18 to TRBJ1-2; D perhaps matches TRBD1 (6 bases). Germline values: CDR1 KGHSH, CDR2 LQKENI. V was shortened by 4 bases and J by 0 bases, with 12 bases between the two germline ends. The CDR3 contains 15 residues. This CDR3 reads CASSLDSSPNYGYTF. The CDR3, as DNA: TGTGCCAGCTCACTGGACAGTTCACCTAACTATGGCTACACCTTC.

This clonotype was seen more than once but under ten times. The CDR3 sequence: CASSRQGANQPQHF. The CDR3 nucleotides read TGTGCCAGCTCAAGACAGGGGGCGAATCAGCCCCAGCATTTT. This chain uses TRBV28 with TRBJ1-5; 10 positions match TRBD1. The germline CDR1 and CDR2 sequences are MDHEN and SYDVKM. This CDR3 contains 14 residues. Trimming cost V 8 bases and J 4 bases; bases outside gene matches: 5.

This clonotype came up a few times. A much larger clone lies one base from this, so it may be a read error. As DNA, the CDR3 is TGTGCCAGCAGTCGCGGGACAGGGGCAGATACGCAGTATTTT. Its translation: CASSRGTGADTQYF. The V gene is TRBV6-1, the J gene TRBJ2-3, with 10 bases aligning to TRBD1. The CDR3 extends over 14 amino acids. Germline V lookup: CDR1 MNHNS, CDR2 SASEGT. V gave up 5 bases and J gave up 4 bases; unmatched junction bases: 3.

The rearrangement links TRBV2 to TRBJ1-6; 9 bases fit TRBD1. V was pared by 8 bases and J by 10 bases, with 6 bases of the junction left unmatched. Germline assignment: CDR1 SNHLY and CDR2 FYNNEI. The CDR3 has 13 residues. Written as DNA, the CDR3 is TGTGCCAGCGGGGGACAGGGAGGATCACCCCTCCACTTT. This translates into CASGGQGGSPLHF.

This clonotype was counted a few times. A junction boundary mismatches the germline segment, possibly from a read error. The chain couples TRBV7-7 to TRBJ2-7; D gene ambiguous. The CDR3 sequence is 15 residues long. Germline values: CDR1 SSHAT, CDR2 FNYEAQ (reference sequence). The CDR3, as DNA: TGTGCTAGCAGCCGTGGGGTCGACTTCTCCTACGAGCAGTACTTC. Translating it yields CASSRGVDFSYEQYF.

Ten or more counts support this clonotype. The chain links TRBV13 to TRBJ1-2, with 7 nucleotides matching TRBD1. The germline V gene has CDR1 PRHDT and CDR2 FYEKMQ (reference sequence). The junction had 11 bases not matched to a gene; V was cut back by 8 bases and J by 8 bases. This CDR3 comprises 13 residues. CDR3 amino acids: CASEKRGGLGYTF. The CDR3 DNA reads TGTGCCAGCGAAAAAAGAGGGGGCTTAGGCTACACCTTC.

This clonotype was seen at least ten times. The genes are TRBV9 and TRBJ1-2; no reliable D call. The CDR3 sequence is 11 residues long. Germline values: CDR1 SGDLS, CDR2 YYNGEE. V lost 4 bases to trimming and J lost 10 bases, with 11 bases between them. CDR3: CASSTQVYYTF. DNA for the CDR3: TGTGCCAGCAGCACACAAGTCTACTACACCTTC. Full variable domain (remainder filled in from reference TRBV9 and TRBJ1-2): DSGVTQTPKHLITATGQRVTLRCSPRSGDLSVYWYQQSLDQGLQFLIQYYNGEERAKGNILERFSAQQFPDLHSELNLSSLELGDSALYFCASSTQVYYTFGSGTRLTVV.

A single count supports this clonotype. This chain joins TRBV25-1 and TRBJ1-2, with 12 bases aligning to TRBD1. CDR1 MGHDK and CDR2 SYGVNS come from the germline V gene. V dropped 6 bases and J dropped 8; count of bases not matched to a gene: 7. The CDR3 has 14 residues. CDR3 sequence: CASRGDRGRWGYTF. Written as DNA, the CDR3 is TGTGCCAGCAGGGGGGACAGGGGGCGCTGGGGCTACACCTTC.

This clonotype was recorded many times. The J gene is TRBJ2-5, the V gene TRBV2, with D possibly being TRBD2 (6 bases). The V gene's germline CDR1 is SNHLY and CDR2 FYNNEI. This CDR3 is 10 amino acids long. V lost 5 bases and J lost 9, with 7 bases in between. The CDR3 DNA is TGTGCCAGCAGTCGGGGGTCCCAGTACTTC. This codes for CASSRGSQYF.

This clonotype appeared many times. CDR3 amino acids: CASSGGTLNQPQHF. CDR3 sequence (DNA): TGTGCCAGCAGCGGGGGGACGCTCAATCAGCCCCAGCATTTT. The chain employs TRBV9 and TRBJ1-5, with a tentative D call TRBD1 (5 bases). The CDR3 extends over 14 amino acids. CDR1 SGDLS and CDR2 YYNGEE come from the germline V gene. V was trimmed by 3 bases and J by 3 bases, leaving 10 bases between them.

This clonotype appeared a single time. The chain recombines TRBV4-1 with TRBJ2-1, with 7 bases identical to TRBD2. The CDR3 covers 17 residues. The J segment lost 1 base and the V segment lost 0 bases, leaving 6 bases of the junction unmatched. The germline gives CDR1 MGHRA, CDR2 YSYEKL. The CDR3 spells CASSQDQVGGSYNEQFF. The DNA of the CDR3 is TGCGCCAGCAGCCAAGATCAGGTGGGAGGGTCCTACAATGAGCAGTTCTTC.

As for this clonotype: Given a much more abundant clone one base away, this may be a read error. The rearrangement links TRBV20-1 to TRBJ1-1; D ambiguous. Trimming took off 6 bases at V and 1 base at J, with 12 bases between the two ends. Germline V gene sequence: CDR1 DFQATT, CDR2 SNEGSKA (reference sequence). The length of the CDR3 is 13 residues. CDR3 in DNA: TGCAGTGCAGGCGGATCCTCGAACACTGAAGCTTTCTTT. Protein: CSAGGSSNTEAFF.

CDR3 sequence (DNA): TGCAGTGCTGGGACACTATCTGGGGCCAACGTCCTGACTTTC. The encoded protein is CSAGTLSGANVLTF. The V call is TRBV20-1, the J call TRBJ2-6, with D maybe TRBD1 (6 bases). The CDR3 runs to 14 residues. Germline loops: CDR1 DFQATT, CDR2 SNEGSKA (reference sequence). The V gene lost 5 bases and the J gene lost 1 base, with 9 bases spanning the gap.

The V gene is TRBV18, the J gene TRBJ1-1; 12 bases line up with TRBD1. The CDR3 sequence is 15 residues long. Germline V lookup: CDR1 KGHSH, CDR2 LQKENI. V shed 4 bases, J shed 5 bases, and the junction held 5 bases outside the gene matches. Written as DNA, the CDR3 is TGTGCCAGCTCACAAGGGACAGGGGGCTTAACTGAAGCTTTCTTT. Its protein is CASSQGTGGLTEAFF.

The chain combines TRBV20-1 with TRBJ2-7, with TRBD2 identical over 7 bases. Germline-derived CDR1 and CDR2 are DFQATT and SNEGSKA (reference sequence). With V trimmed by 5 bases and J by 2 bases, 12 bases remained unmatched. CDR3 size: 15 residues. As DNA, the CDR3 is TGCAGTGCTTACCTTGTCCTAGCGGAGCCCTACGAGCAGTACTTC. It translates to CSAYLVLAEPYEQYF.

This clonotype occurred many times. The chain recombines TRBV11-1 with TRBJ2-1; 12 bases map to TRBD2. Germline loops: CDR1 SGHAT, CDR2 FQDESV (reference sequence). The CDR3 is 14 amino acids. V was clipped by 4 bases and J by 15 bases; unmatched bases: 10. CDR3 in amino acids: CASSSGLAGAGGFF. CDR3 bases: TGTGCCAGCAGCTCGGGACTAGCGGGCGCCGGGGGGTTCTTC.